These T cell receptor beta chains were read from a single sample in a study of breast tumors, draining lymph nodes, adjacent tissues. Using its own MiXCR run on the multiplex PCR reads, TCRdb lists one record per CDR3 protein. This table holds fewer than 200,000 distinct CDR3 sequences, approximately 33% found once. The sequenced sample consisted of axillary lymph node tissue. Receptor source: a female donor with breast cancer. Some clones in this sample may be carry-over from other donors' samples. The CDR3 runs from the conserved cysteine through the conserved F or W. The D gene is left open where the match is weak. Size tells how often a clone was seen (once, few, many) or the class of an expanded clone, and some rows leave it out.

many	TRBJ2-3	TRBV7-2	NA	TGTGCCAGCAGCAGGGGAGATACGCAGTATTTT	CASSRGDTQYF
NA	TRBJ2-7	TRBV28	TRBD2	TGTGCCAGCAGTCAAGGACTAGCGGGAGTTCCCTACGAGCAGTACTTC	CASSQGLAGVPYEQYF
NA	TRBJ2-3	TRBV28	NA	TGTGCCAGCAGTTTAAAGGGACGCACAGATACGCAGTATTTT	CASSLKGRTDTQYF
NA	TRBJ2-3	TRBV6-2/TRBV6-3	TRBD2	TGTGCCAGCAGTTACCCCCCAGGGCGACGGGGGGAGACAGATACGCAGTATTTT	CASSYPPGRRGETDTQYF
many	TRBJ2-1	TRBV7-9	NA	TGTGCCAGCAGTTCCTCTGGGGATGAGCAGTTCTTC	CASSSSGDEQFF
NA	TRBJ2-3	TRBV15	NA	TGTGCCACCAGCAACAGCGGAAGGGCAGATACGCAGTATTTT	CATSNSGRADTQYF
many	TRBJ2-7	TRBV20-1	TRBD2	TGCAGTGCTAGTTCCACTAGCGGAGGGACCTACGAGCAGTACTTC	CSASSTSGGTYEQYF
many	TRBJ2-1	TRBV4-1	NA	TGCGCCAGCAGCCAAACCTCCCCTATCCGAAATGAGCAGTTCTTC	CASSQTSPIRNEQFF
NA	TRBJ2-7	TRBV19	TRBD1	TGTGCCAGTATCAGCCGAGGGACAGGGGGCTACGAGCAGTACTTC	CASISRGTGGYEQYF
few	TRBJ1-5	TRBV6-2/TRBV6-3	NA	TGTGCCAGCACCTACTCCCCGGGAGCGGGCAATCAGCCCCAGCATTTT	CASTYSPGAGNQPQHF
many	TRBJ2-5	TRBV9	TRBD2	TGTGCCAGCAGCGCCCCCCCCGCGGGAGTCGACCAAGAGACCCAGTACTTC	CASSAPPAGVDQETQYF
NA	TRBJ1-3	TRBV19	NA	TGTGCCAGTAGTGCGGGCTCTGGAAACACCATATATTTT	CASSAGSGNTIYF
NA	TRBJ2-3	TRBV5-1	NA	TGCGCCAGCAGCTTTACCTCCCGGGGGCCCACAGATACGCAGTATTTT	CASSFTSRGPTDTQYF
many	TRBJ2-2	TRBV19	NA	TGTGCCAGTAGTGTTGTCCCCGGGGAGCTGTTTTTT	CASSVVPGELFF
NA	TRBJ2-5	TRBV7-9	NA	TGTGCCAGCAGCTTATCTGGGGCCGGGGAGGCCCAGTACTTC	CASSLSGAGEAQYF
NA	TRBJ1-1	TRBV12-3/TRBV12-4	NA	TGTGCCAGCAGTTTTGTTCTTTTCGGGTGGTGGCAGGCGAACACTGAAGCTTTCTTT	CASSFVLFGWWQANTEAFF
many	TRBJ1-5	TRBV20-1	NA	TGCAGTGCTAGAGTGGGCGCGGGTTACAATCAGCCCCAGCATTTT	CSARVGAGYNQPQHF
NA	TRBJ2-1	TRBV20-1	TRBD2	TGCAGTGCTAGAACACTAGCGGGAGGCCAACTAGGTTACATTGAGCAGTTCTTC	CSARTLAGGQLGYIEQFF
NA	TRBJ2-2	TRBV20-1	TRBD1	TGCAGTGCCAACAGGGGGGCCGGGGAGCTGTTTTTT	CSANRGAGELFF
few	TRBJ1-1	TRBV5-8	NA	TGTGCCAGCGCAGAAGCCCTCACACAGATTGGCGAAGCTTTCTTT	CASAEALTQIGEAFF
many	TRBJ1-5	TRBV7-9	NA	TGTGCCAGCAGTCCTCGGACAGACAGGATAGTAAATCAGCCCCAGCATTTT	CASSPRTDRIVNQPQHF
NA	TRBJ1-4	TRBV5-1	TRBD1	TGCGCCAGCAGCTCCCGGACAGGGGAGAGTGAAAAACTGTTTTTT	CASSSRTGESEKLFF
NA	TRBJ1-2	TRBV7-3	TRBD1	TGTGCCAGCAGCCACGGGACAGGGGTCCCCTTGAACTATGGCTACACCTTC	CASSHGTGVPLNYGYTF
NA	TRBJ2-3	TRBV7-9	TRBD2	TGTGCCAGCAGCTTGTTAGCGGGGGGGCCTAAGGACACGCAGTATTTT	CASSLLAGGPKDTQYF
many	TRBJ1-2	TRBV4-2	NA	TGTGCCAGCAGCCAAGATTTGGGCCACAACTATGGCTACACCTTC	CASSQDLGHNYGYTF
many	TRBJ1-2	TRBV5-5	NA	TGTGCCAGCAGCTTGGACAGCTTATATGGCTACACCTTC	CASSLDSLYGYTF
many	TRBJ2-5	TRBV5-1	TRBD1	TGCGCCAGCAGCCCCCGAACAGGGGGTGGAGAGACCCAGTACTTC	CASSPRTGGGETQYF
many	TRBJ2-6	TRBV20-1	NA	TGCAGTGCTAGAGATGGGGGCTGGACTGGGGCCAACGTCCTGACTTTC	CSARDGGWTGANVLTF
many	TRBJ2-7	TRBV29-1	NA	TGCAGCGTAACAACAGGAAGTATCGACTACGAGCAGTACTTC	CSVTTGSIDYEQYF
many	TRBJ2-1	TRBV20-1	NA	TGCAGTGCCAAAAACCGGGACAAATACAATGAGCAGTTCTTC	CSAKNRDKYNEQFF
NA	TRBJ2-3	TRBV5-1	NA	TGCGCCAGCAGCTTTTCTGTAGCGGAGCATACCACAGATACGCAGTATTTT	CASSFSVAEHTTDTQYF
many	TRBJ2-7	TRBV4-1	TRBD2	TGCGCCAGCAGCCGTGGGACTAGCGGAACCTCCTACGAGCAGTACTTC	CASSRGTSGTSYEQYF
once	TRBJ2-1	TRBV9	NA	TGTGCCAGCAGCGTAGAGGGGGGGAGGGGGGACCTATCCAATGAGCAGTTCTTC	CASSVEGGRGDLSNEQFF
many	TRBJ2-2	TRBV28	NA	TGTGCCAGCACCACTCTGAGGAGAGGGGCCGGGGAGCTGTTTTTT	CASTTLRRGAGELFF
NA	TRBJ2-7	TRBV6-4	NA	TGTGCCAGCAGTCCCGAGGGGACCTACGAGCAGTACTTC	CASSPEGTYEQYF
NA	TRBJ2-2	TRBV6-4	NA	TGTGCCAGCAGTTACTCGGTGTACACCGGGGAGCTGTTCTTT	CASSYSVYTGELFF
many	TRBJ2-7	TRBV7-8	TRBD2	TGTGCCAGCAGCCCAACTAGCGGGAGGCACGAGCAGTACTTC	CASSPTSGRHEQYF
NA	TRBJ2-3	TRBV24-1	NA	TGTGCCACCAGTGACCCTCGACAGACTACAGATACGCAGTATTTT	CATSDPRQTTDTQYF
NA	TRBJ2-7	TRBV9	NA	TGTGCCAGCAGCGTTGCATATCCGGGGGCCCGGAGGTACGAGCAGTACTTC	CASSVAYPGARRYEQYF
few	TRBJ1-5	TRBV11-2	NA	TGTGCCAGCAGCTTAGGCGACACGGAAAATCAGCCCCAGCATTTT	CASSLGDTENQPQHF
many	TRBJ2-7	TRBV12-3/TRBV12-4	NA	TGTGCCAGCAGCCCTTGGGACTCCGCCGCCCACGAGCAGTACTTC	CASSPWDSAAHEQYF
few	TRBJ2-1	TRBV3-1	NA	TGTGCCAGCAGCGCGATAGGAGGGGGCGACTACAATGAGCAGTTCTTC	CASSAIGGGDYNEQFF
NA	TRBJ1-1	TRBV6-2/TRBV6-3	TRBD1	TGTGCCAGCAGTACGGACAGGGGGAACACTGAAGCTTTCTTT	CASSTDRGNTEAFF
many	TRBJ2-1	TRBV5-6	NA	TGTGCCAGCAGCCTAGGACGAAGGGGTGGGAATGAGCAGTTCTTC	CASSLGRRGGNEQFF
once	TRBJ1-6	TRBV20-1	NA	TGCAGTGCTAGAGGGGGGCCTGTGAATTTACCCCTCCACTTT	CSARGGPVNLPLHF
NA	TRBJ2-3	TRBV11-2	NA	TGTGCCAGCAGCTTAGGAGGTAGACCCTCTAGCACAGATACGCAGTATTTT	CASSLGGRPSSTDTQYF
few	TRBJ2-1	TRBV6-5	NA	TGTGCCAGCAGTCCCGGACCGACCGCCGAGCAGTTCTTC	CASSPGPTAEQFF
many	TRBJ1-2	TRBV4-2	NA	TGTGCCAGCAGCCAAGGCTCGACCCGACAGCGAGCTAACTATGGCTACACCTTC	CASSQGSTRQRANYGYTF
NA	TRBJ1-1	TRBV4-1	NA	TGCGCCAGCAGCCAAACGCTGAACACTGAAGCTTTCTTT	CASSQTLNTEAFF
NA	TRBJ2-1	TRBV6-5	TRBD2	TGTGCCAGCAGTCACTCGTATGGGACTAGCCTACGAAATGAGCAGTTCTTC	CASSHSYGTSLRNEQFF